This T cell receptor beta chain was observed in a study of beta chain features in type 1 diabetes. Looking at the study overall: Patients did not differ from healthy donors in age, gender or cell yield.

This clone was counted only a few times. Its matching antigen is unknown. Overall study results and limits: When Type 1 diabetes patients were examined, their TCRB CDR3s proved moderately but significantly shorter in all four CD4+ subsets.

Expressed TCRB transcripts were sequenced because the isolated RNA had all been reverse transcribed beforehand. The protocol was immunoSEQ multiplex PCR, while the TCRdb copy is restricted to in-frame clones and leaves out a portion. In the table there are around 130,000 clones, approximately 10% of which are singletons. Germline CDR1 is LGHNA and CDR2 is YSLEER. The CDR3 is 15 amino acids. Trimming took off 9 bases at V and 1 base at J, with 15 bases between the two ends. Sequenced material: central memory CD4+ T cells from blood. The rearrangement joins TRBV4-3 to TRBJ2-2; D gene unclear. The receptor comes from a man aged 30 to 45 with type 1 diabetes. CDR3 DNA: TGCGCCAGTTCTAAGACTTCACAGAACACCGGGGAGCTGTTTTTT. This translates into CASSKTSQNTGELFF.